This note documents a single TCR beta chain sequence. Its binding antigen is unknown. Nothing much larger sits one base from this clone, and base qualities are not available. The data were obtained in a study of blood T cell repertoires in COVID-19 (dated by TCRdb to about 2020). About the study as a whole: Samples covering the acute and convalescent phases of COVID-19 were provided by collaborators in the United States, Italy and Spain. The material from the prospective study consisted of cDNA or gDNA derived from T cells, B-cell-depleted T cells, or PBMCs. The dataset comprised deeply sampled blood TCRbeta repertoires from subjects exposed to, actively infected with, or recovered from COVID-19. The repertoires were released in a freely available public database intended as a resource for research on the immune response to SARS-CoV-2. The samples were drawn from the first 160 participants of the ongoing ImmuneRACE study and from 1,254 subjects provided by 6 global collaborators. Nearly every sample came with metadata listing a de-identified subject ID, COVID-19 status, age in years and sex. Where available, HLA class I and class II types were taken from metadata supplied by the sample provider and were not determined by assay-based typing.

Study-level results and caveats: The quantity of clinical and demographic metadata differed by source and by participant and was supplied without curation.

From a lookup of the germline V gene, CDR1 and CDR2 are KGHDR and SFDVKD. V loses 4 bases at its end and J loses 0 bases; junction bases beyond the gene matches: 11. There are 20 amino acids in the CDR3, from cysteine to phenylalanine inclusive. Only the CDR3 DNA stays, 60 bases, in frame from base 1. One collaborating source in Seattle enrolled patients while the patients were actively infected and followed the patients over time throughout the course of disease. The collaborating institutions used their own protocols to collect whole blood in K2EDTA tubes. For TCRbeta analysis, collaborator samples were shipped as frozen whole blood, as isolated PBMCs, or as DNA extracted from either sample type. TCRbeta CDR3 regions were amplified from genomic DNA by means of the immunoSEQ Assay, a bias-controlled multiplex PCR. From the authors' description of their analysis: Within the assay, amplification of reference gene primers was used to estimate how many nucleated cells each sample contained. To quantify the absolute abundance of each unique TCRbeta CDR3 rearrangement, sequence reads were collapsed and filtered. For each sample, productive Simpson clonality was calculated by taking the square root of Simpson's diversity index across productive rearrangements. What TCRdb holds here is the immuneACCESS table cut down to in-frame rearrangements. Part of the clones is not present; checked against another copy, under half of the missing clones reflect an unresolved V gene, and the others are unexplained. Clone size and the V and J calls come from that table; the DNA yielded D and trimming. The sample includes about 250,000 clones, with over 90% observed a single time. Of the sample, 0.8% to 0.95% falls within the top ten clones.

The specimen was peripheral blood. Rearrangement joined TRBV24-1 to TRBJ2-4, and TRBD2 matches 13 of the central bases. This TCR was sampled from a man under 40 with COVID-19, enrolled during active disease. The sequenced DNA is TGTGCCACCAGTGACACCGGCTTGACTAGCGGGGGGCTAGCCAAAAACATTCAGTACTTC. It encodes CATSDTGLTSGGLAKNIQYF.